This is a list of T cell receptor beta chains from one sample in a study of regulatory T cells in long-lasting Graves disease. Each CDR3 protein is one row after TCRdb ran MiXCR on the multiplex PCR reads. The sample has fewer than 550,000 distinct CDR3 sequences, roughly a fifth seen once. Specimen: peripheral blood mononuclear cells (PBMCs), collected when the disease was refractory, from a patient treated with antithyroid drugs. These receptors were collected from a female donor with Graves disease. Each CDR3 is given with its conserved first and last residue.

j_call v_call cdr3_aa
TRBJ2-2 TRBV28 CASSFGTSGMAGELFF
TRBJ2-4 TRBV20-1 CSAPRVRTGDQVLAKNIQYF
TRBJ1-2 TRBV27 CASSLAQGDYGYTF
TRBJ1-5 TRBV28 CASNTPREGWDQPQHF
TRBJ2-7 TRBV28 CASGGLRRLAGSYEQYF
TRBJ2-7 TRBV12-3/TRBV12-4 CASSLALGNYEQYF
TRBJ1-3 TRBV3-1 CASSPLTGGGNTIYF
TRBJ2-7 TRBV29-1 CSVEDQDGIYEQYF
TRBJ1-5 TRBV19 CASPRQHSNQPQHF
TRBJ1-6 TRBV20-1 CSARGLIWVSYNSPLHF
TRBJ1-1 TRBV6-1 CASRPRGGAEAFF
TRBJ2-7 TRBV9 CASSVGVSTYEQYF
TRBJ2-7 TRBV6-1 CASRGLARNEQYF
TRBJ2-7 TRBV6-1 CASKGQGFYEQYF
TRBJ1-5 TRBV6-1 CASRDRGLFFQPQHF
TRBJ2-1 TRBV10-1 CASSDAGSYNEQFF
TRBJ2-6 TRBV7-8 CASSLLGSGANVLTF
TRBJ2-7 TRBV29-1 CSVVRDTPYEQYF
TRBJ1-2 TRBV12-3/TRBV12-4 CASSRLIDRKANYGYTF
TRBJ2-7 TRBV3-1 CASSQAEGAYEQYF
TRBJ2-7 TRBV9 CASSVATSSYEQYF
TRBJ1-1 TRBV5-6 CASSSSGTLKWAFF